This TCR beta chain was identified during a study of T cells expressing NK-cell markers (dated by TCRdb to the early 2020s). Broadly, across the study: In sorted CD3+CD56+NKG2C+, CD3+CD56+NKG2C- and CD3+CD56-NKG2C+ T-cell subsets from 8 or 9 donors, TCR beta-chain repertoires were profiled. Sequencing of the libraries produced 2 x 150 bp reads on Illumina HiSeq 2000/2500, MiSeq or NextSeq. Seven of the eight sequenced donors were HCMV-seropositive and one was HCMV-seronegative. All eight donors whose samples were sequenced were randomly selected healthy volunteers, three of them men and five women. Findings and caveats that apply to the study as a whole: It remained unclear whether the expanded NKG2C-expressing T cell clones were specific for HCMV antigens. In six donors, the dominant CD3+CD56+NKG2C+ clonotypes ranked among the top 10 CD8+ clonotypes, making up roughly 1.0-8% of CD8+ T cells. Those dominant clonotypes were again the most abundant among CD3+CD56-NKG2C+ cells in several donors, at about 28.3-60.1%.

A commercial ELISA kit detecting HCMV-specific IgG in serum was used to determine HCMV serostatus. Peripheral blood mononuclear cells were isolated from blood by Ficoll density gradient centrifugation. For this clonotype: The antigen it recognizes is unknown.

The instrument given in TCRdb is Illumina HiSeq 2000. TCR beta cDNA libraries were made by 5'RACE template switching that added a universal primer site and unique molecular identifiers. Priming for cDNA synthesis came from the TCR beta constant segment, and two successive PCR amplification steps followed. In the paper's pipeline: MIGEC was used to demultiplex reads and group the reads by UMI, and MiTCR was used to assemble and quantify clonotypes. To exclude erroneous sequences, any TCR cDNA sequence not supported by at least two reads was discarded. Downstream repertoire analysis used the tcR package, and clonotypes were matched across fractions by CDR3 nucleotide sequence plus V segment. VDJmatch was used to annotate antigen specificity against VDJdb, with one amino acid substitution allowed in CDR3. TCRdb reprocessed the reads and assigns one entry to each CDR3 protein sequence, leaving out DNA. These V and J calls derive from TCRdb rather than the authors' analysis. The sample's own table lists 350,000 to 400,000 distinct CDR3 sequences. 9.5% to 12% of the sample is held by the ten biggest clonotypes.

The CDR3 measures 15 amino acids from cysteine to phenylalanine. Nucleotide data are not available. The germline V gene (reference sequence) specifies DFQATT as CDR1 and SNEGSKA as CDR2. The source is a woman aged 45-65 years in good health. Donor details come from another sample of the same person, matched by shared clones. Sequencing used blood T cells: a sorted CD56 or NKG2C T cell subset, CD4+ or CD8+ T cells, or bulk PBMC T cells (not recorded which). The receptor chain draws on TRBV20-1 and TRBJ2-3; TCRdb calls TRBD1, which cannot be checked without DNA. Here the CDR3 is given as CSANIREPRTDTQYF.